The 25 T cell receptor beta chains listed next were all sequenced from one sample in a study of blood T cells in healthy people across ages. A sample-barcoded 5' primer and a J-beta primer mix were used in a second PCR of about 6 to 12 cycles. One entry per CDR3 protein results from TCRdb running MiXCR on the 5' RACE reads. The table has about 800,000 distinct CDR3 sequences, roughly 25% seen once. Separately, the same data were catalogued under a study of T cells of mothers and their children.

The sample was blood. These receptors were taken from a boy aged 5-17 years in good health.

The rearrangement links TRBV20-1 to TRBJ2-7, with TRBD2 identical over 7 bases. This CDR3 has 15 residues. Germline CDR1 and CDR2: DFQATT and SNEGSKA (reference sequence). The ends lost 6 bases at V and 1 base at J; junction bases unmatched: 12. The CDR3 reads CSATGAGDPSYEQYF. The CDR3 DNA is TGCAGTGCCACCGGGGCGGGGGACCCATCCTACGAGCAGTACTTC.

This clonotype appeared a single time. The V call is TRBV7-2, the J call TRBJ2-3; D is ambiguous. Looked up from germline, CDR1 is SGHTA and CDR2 is FQGNSA. V dropped 3 bases and J dropped 4 bases, with 11 bases sitting between them. CDR3 size: 14 residues. The CDR3 sequence is CASSFDLVADTQYF. CDR3 DNA sequence: TGTGCCAGCAGCTTTGATCTAGTAGCAGATACGCAGTATTTT.

This clonotype was observed a handful of times. The rearrangement links TRBV27 to TRBJ1-5; a possible D gene is TRBD1 (5 bases). Trimming left V 1 base short and J 2 bases short, with 9 bases between. This CDR3 has 15 residues. Germline loops: CDR1 MNHEY, CDR2 SMNVEV (reference sequence). Here the CDR3 DNA reads TGTGCCAGCAGTTTATACGGACAAGGCAATCAGCCCCAGCATTTT. Amino acid sequence: CASSLYGQGNQPQHF.

In its sample, this clonotype was seen a few times. The chain carries TRBV2 and TRBJ2-6; D is undetermined. Trimming took 5 bases from V and 0 from J, leaving 8 bases between them. Germline-derived CDR1 and CDR2 are SNHLY and FYNNEI. The CDR3 is made up of 15 amino acids. CDR3 in amino acids: CASSIDRSGANVLTF. The CDR3 region has the DNA TGTGCCAGCAGTATAGACCGCTCTGGGGCCAACGTCCTGACTTTC.

This clonotype showed up just once. The chain links TRBV4-1 to TRBJ2-7; the match to TRBD2 covers 7 bases. In germline, CDR1 is MGHRA, CDR2 YSYEKL. Unmatched junction bases numbered 9, after V lost 0 bases and J lost 1 base. This CDR3 is 17 amino acids long. The CDR3 nucleotides read TGCGCCAGCAGCCAAGATCTAGGGAGGACTAGTTCCTACGAGCAGTACTTC. Amino acids: CASSQDLGRTSSYEQYF.

This clonotype came up once. This chain uses TRBV28 with TRBJ2-7; D gene unclear. Germline V gene sequence: CDR1 MDHEN, CDR2 SYDVKM. Trimming removed 4 bases from V and 2 bases from J, with 12 bases in between. This CDR3 contains 14 residues. The CDR3 DNA is TGTGCCAGCAGTTCCACGACCGAAGCCTACGAGCAGTACTTC. Translated, it gives CASSSTTEAYEQYF.

This clonotype was seen only a few times. This chain joins TRBV29-1 and TRBJ2-3; D perhaps matches TRBD1 (6 bases). Trimming removed 5 bases at V and 2 bases at J, with 14 bases between. CDR1 is SQVTM and CDR2 is ANQGSEA in the germline V gene. CDR3 length: 14 amino acids. CDR3 sequence: CSVKQGLLTDTQYF. CDR3 DNA sequence: TGCAGCGTTAAACAGGGTTTGCTCACAGATACGCAGTATTTT.

The V call is TRBV3-1, the J call TRBJ2-7; TRBD2 is a possible D gene (7 bases). The V end lost 3 bases, the J end lost 6 bases, and 12 bases lay between the germline ends. Germline V lookup: CDR1 LGHDT, CDR2 YNNKEL (reference sequence). This CDR3 contains 13 residues. The CDR3 here is CASSQRGGFEQYF. Here the CDR3 DNA reads TGTGCCAGCAGCCAGAGGGGGGGCTTCGAGCAGTACTTC.

In this sample, this clonotype turned up once. The junction does not match germline at one end; this may be a read error. The chain recombines TRBV7-9 with TRBJ2-7, with TRBD2 matching over 7 bases. CDR1 is SEHNR, CDR2 FQNEAQ, per germline (reference sequence). The CDR3 is 14 residues long. This chain's CDR3 is CASSPRTRDYIEHF. The CDR3, as DNA: TGTGCCAGCAGCCCAAGGACCCGGGACTACATAGAGCACTTC.

V usage is TRBV4-2 and J usage is TRBJ2-5, with D perhaps given as TRBD1 or TRBD2 (5 bases each). The CDR3 runs to 16 residues. Germline V gene lookup returns CDR1 LGHNA and CDR2 YNFKEQ. V dropped 5 bases and J dropped 1 base, with 17 bases sitting between them. CDR3 nucleotide sequence: TGTGCCAGCAGCGGGGGACGGTGGGGCTCCCAAGAGACCCAGTACTTC. It yields the protein CASSGGRWGSQETQYF.

V is TRBV4-3 and J is TRBJ2-7; D is possibly TRBD1 (6 bases). The ends were cut back, 0 bases at V and 2 bases at J, with 11 bases in the middle. This CDR3 region has 15 residues. Germline V gives CDR1 LGHNA, CDR2 YSLEER. The CDR3 spells CASSQDEQGPYEQYF. The DNA for the CDR3 is TGCGCCAGCAGCCAAGATGAACAGGGACCCTACGAGCAGTACTTC.

V usage is TRBV7-9 and J usage is TRBJ2-1; tentative D call: TRBD1 (8 bases). Trimming cost V 5 bases and J 6 bases, with 17 bases left between them. Germline-derived CDR1 and CDR2 are SEHNR and FQNEAQ (reference sequence). This CDR3 has 15 amino acids. The DNA for the CDR3 is TGTGCCAGCAGCCCTCCGGACAGGGAGGGCAATGAGCAGTTCTTC. This encodes CASSPPDREGNEQFF. The complete variable domain, with remaining parts taken from reference TRBV7-9 and TRBJ2-1, reads DTGVSQNPRHKITKRGQNVTFRCDPISEHNRLYWYRQTLGQGPEFLTYFQNEAQLEKSRLLSDRFSAERPKGSFSTLEIQRTEQGDSAMYLCASSPPDREGNEQFFGPGTRLTVL.

This chain joins TRBV7-2 and TRBJ2-7, with 8 nucleotides matching TRBD2. Losses at the gene ends were 4 bases for V and 1 base for J; bases not matched to a gene: 6. From germline, CDR1 is SGHTA and CDR2 FQGNSA. CDR3 length equals 15 residues. Here the CDR3 reads CASSSYGGGSYEQYF. The CDR3 nucleotides are TGTGCCAGCAGCTCCTACGGCGGGGGGTCCTACGAGCAGTACTTC.

In this sample, this clonotype turned up a few times. V usage is TRBV3-1 and J usage is TRBJ2-7; no firm D call. Trimming removed 4 bases at V and 4 bases at J, with 11 bases between. Germline CDR1 LGHDT, CDR2 YNNKEL (reference sequence). The CDR3 sequence is 13 residues long. The CDR3 protein is CASSPGRLYEQYF. CDR3 nucleotide sequence: TGTGCCAGCAGCCCGGGCCGCCTGTACGAGCAGTACTTC.

This clonotype showed up just a few times. The V gene is TRBV6-5, the J gene TRBJ2-5; 8 bases map to TRBD1. V gave up 5 bases and J gave up 2 bases; unmatched junction bases: 4. CDR1 and CDR2 from the germline V gene are MNHEY and SVGAGI. The CDR3 extends over 14 amino acids. Here the CDR3 DNA reads TGTGCCAGCAGTGCAGGGGGCAGGCAAGAGACCCAGTACTTC. Amino acid sequence: CASSAGGRQETQYF.

This clonotype was seen many times. J is TRBJ2-2 and V is TRBV10-3; tentatively, D is TRBD2 (6 bases). V gave up 6 bases and J gave up 1 base, with 12 bases separating them. The CDR3 is 15 residues long. Germline loops: CDR1 ENHRY, CDR2 SYGVKD. CDR3 nucleotides: TGTGCCATCAGCGGAGGGACCCTGAACACCGGGGAGCTGTTTTTT. It specifies CAISGGTLNTGELFF.

This clonotype has only a few counts. V gene TRBV4-2 combines with J gene TRBJ2-3; D assignment may be TRBD1 or TRBD2 (5 bases each). Trimming removed 4 bases from V and 0 bases from J, with 29 bases in between. The CDR3 has 21 residues. Germline V gives CDR1 LGHNA, CDR2 YNFKEQ. CDR3 protein: CASSPPLGVASPVPSTDTQYF. CDR3 sequence (DNA): TGTGCCAGCAGCCCCCCTCTGGGGGTCGCATCGCCCGTTCCTAGCACAGATACGCAGTATTTT.

This clonotype was seen ten or more times. The J gene is TRBJ2-4, the V gene TRBV7-2; 7 nucleotides agree with TRBD2. CDR3 length: 16 amino acids. V lost 3 bases to trimming and J lost 6 bases; unmatched junction nucleotides: 11. CDR1 SGHTA and CDR2 FQGNSA come from the germline V gene. The DNA for the CDR3 is TGTGCCAGCAGCTTGGTCTTGGGGAGGGAAGCAAACATTCAGTACTTC. Its translation is CASSLVLGREANIQYF.

This clonotype has only a few counts. The rearrangement links TRBV5-6 to TRBJ2-3; 7 bases agree with TRBD2. The CDR3 is made up of 16 amino acids. V shed 3 bases, J shed 4 bases, and the junction held 11 bases outside the gene matches. Germline values: CDR1 SGHDT, CDR2 YYEEEE. The CDR3: CASSSAWESGADTQYF. In DNA, the CDR3 is TGTGCCAGCAGCTCGGCGTGGGAAAGCGGGGCAGATACGCAGTATTTT.

The J gene is TRBJ1-1, the V gene TRBV7-3, with D possibly being TRBD1 (6 bases). Trimming took off 2 bases at V and 7 bases at J, with 11 bases between the two ends. This CDR3 spans 13 amino acids. Germline CDR1 and CDR2: SGHTA and FQGTGA. In DNA form, the CDR3 reads TGTGCCAGCAGCTTATCACAGGGTGATGAAGCTTTCTTT. Protein product: CASSLSQGDEAFF.

The V call is TRBV11-2, the J call TRBJ2-7; maybe TRBD1 (6 bases). The CDR3 consists of 15 residues. With 6 bases removed from V and 2 bases from J, the gap between germline ends came to 17 bases. Germline CDR1 is SGHAT and CDR2 is FQNNGV. CDR3 region: CASRSLRTDAYEQYF. The CDR3 coding sequence is TGTGCCAGCAGGAGCCTCCGGACAGACGCCTACGAGCAGTACTTC.

This clonotype turned up a few times. The chain links TRBV9 to TRBJ1-2; D is uncertain. There are 16 residues in the CDR3. V was clipped by 0 bases and J by 2 bases, with 14 bases between them. CDR1 SGDLS and CDR2 YYNGEE come from the germline V gene. This chain's CDR3 is CASSVATTSLNYGYTF. In nucleotides, the CDR3 is TGTGCCAGCAGCGTAGCCACAACATCTTTAAACTATGGCTACACCTTC.

The chain combines TRBV29-1 with TRBJ2-7, with 9 bases aligning to TRBD2. The CDR3 loop spans 15 amino acids. With V trimmed by 6 bases and J by 1 base, 10 bases remained unmatched. In germline, CDR1 is SQVTM, CDR2 ANQGSEA. In DNA form, the CDR3 reads TGCAGCGTAGACAATCTAGCGGGGAGGTCCTACGAGCAGTACTTC. Translation gives CSVDNLAGRSYEQYF.

The V call is TRBV7-9, the J call TRBJ1-5, with D possibly matching TRBD1 (5 bases). CDR3 length equals 17 residues. Germline V lookup: CDR1 SEHNR, CDR2 FQNEAQ (reference sequence). Trimming took off 1 base at V and 4 bases at J, with 17 bases between the two ends. The CDR3 protein is CASSLGGSIGFNQPQHF. CDR3 in DNA: TGTGCCAGCAGCTTAGGGGGGAGTATTGGGTTTAATCAGCCCCAGCATTTT. The full variable domain, rest sourced from reference TRBV7-9 and TRBJ1-5, is DTGVSQNPRHKITKRGQNVTFRCDPISEHNRLYWYRQTLGQGPEFLTYFQNEAQLEKSRLLSDRFSAERPKGSFSTLEIQRTEQGDSAMYLCASSLGGSIGFNQPQHFGDGTRLSIL.

V usage is TRBV5-1 and J usage is TRBJ2-5; 10 bases fit TRBD1. After removal of 3 bases from V and 10 bases from J, the junction contained 9 bases not matched to a gene. The CDR3 contains 14 residues. Germline-derived CDR1 and CDR2 are SGHRS and YFSETQ. CDR3 in DNA: TGCGCCAGCAGCTACGGGACAGGGGACCGGAGCCAGTACTTC. As protein: CASSYGTGDRSQYF.